Listed below are T cell receptor beta chains from one sample, sequenced in a study of early T cells in non-severe SARS-CoV-2 infection. MiXCR, run by TCRdb on the 5' RACE reads, gives a single entry per CDR3 protein. The sample yields about 64,000 distinct CDR3 sequences, more than 7% seen once. The input for sequencing was whole blood, taken at baseline. The origin of the receptors is an adult who was a healthcare worker with PCR-confirmed SARS-CoV-2 infection or an uninfected control (not recorded which). Both conserved end residues are trimmed from each CDR3. A D gene is named only where the DNA matches it firmly.

V | D | CDR3
TRBV20-1 | . | SARRDSTDTQY
TRBV27 | . | ASSLAGTVSYEQY
TRBV20-1 | . | SAGWPQH
TRBV6-5 | . | ASSWGSHGELF
TRBV4-1 | . | ASSQEAGYEQY
TRBV20-1 | . | SARPFVNSYEQY
TRBV30 | TRBD1 | AWSFGQAVDEQY
TRBV4-1 | . | ASSQGNAYEQY
TRBV19 | . | ASSVSGYNEQF
TRBV25-1 | TRBD2 | AAAAGSGRLVETQY
TRBV20-1 | . | SAKEGARPYEQY
TRBV12-3/TRBV12-4 | TRBD2 | ASSWTSGKNEQF
TRBV2 | . | ASSPLGGHNEQF
TRBV3-1 | . | ASSQDARDYEQY
TRBV7-3 | . | ASSPSVYNYNEQF
TRBV5-3 | . | ARSRLRQETQY
TRBV20-1 | TRBD1 | SATVQGTRAKNIQY
TRBV9 | . | ASTPQASTDTQY
TRBV10-2 | . | ASTSRGSGVGQY
TRBV27 | . | ASSPQTSYEQY
TRBV18 | . | ASSPLVDNEQF
TRBV7-2 | . | ASSLVLGYGYT
TRBV12-3/TRBV12-4 | . | ASSFPLLWNNEQF
TRBV11-2 | TRBD2 | ASSLDVGRHDTDTQY
TRBV11-2 | . | ASSLFGGASETQY
TRBV5-4 | . | ASSLTAQETQY
TRBV9 | . | ASSVGDSLSSYNEQF
TRBV4-3 | TRBD1 | ASSRGDRSYEQY
TRBV7-6 | . | ASSPPSLRGSGNTIY
TRBV7-8 | TRBD2 | ASSPAGATGELF
TRBV7-3 | . | ASNQGGNTGELF
TRBV29-1 | TRBD1 | SVEDLQGAGANVLT
TRBV12-3/TRBV12-4 | . | ASSYRGSMNTEAF
TRBV9 | . | ASSVAAQGRTDTQY
TRBV3-1 | TRBD1 | ASTNRGLNEKLF
TRBV6-2/TRBV6-3 | TRBD2 | ASSVLAGGSGEQF
TRBV27 | . | ASSLAAYNEQF
TRBV7-3 | TRBD2 | ASSFSTSSEQY
TRBV4-1 | TRBD1 | ASSPRTGVNQPQH
TRBV7-2 | . | ASSRQALGETQY
TRBV5-4 | TRBD2 | ASSLDGPPRAGAGYNEQF
TRBV12-3/TRBV12-4 | . | ASSFWGRGEQY